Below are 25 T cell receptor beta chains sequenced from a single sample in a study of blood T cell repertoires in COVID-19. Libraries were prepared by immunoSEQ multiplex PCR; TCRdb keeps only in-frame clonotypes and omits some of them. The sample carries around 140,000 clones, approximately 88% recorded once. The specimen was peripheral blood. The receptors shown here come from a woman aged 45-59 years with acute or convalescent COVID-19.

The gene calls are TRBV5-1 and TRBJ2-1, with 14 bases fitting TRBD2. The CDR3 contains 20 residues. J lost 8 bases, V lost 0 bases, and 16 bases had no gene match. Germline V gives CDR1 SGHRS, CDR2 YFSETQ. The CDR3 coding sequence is TGCGCCAGCAGCTTGGGAAATCAGGGGGGCTGGACTAGCGGGAGGTATGAGCAGTTCTTC. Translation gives CASSLGNQGGWTSGRYEQFF.

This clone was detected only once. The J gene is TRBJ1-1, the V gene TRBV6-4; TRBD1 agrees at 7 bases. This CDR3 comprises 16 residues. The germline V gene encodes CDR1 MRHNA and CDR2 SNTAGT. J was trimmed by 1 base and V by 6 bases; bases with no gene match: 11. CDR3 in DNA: TGTGCCAGCAGGGCTTCGGACAGGCGAGGGAACACTGAAGCTTTCTTT. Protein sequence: CASRASDRRGNTEAFF.

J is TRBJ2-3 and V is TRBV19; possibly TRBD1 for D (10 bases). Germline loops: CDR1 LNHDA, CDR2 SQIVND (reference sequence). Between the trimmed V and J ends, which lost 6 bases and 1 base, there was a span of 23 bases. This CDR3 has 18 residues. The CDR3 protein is CASSDRGPSSGGTDTQYF. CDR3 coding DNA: TGTGCCAGTAGCGACAGGGGGCCGTCTAGCGGGGGCACAGATACGCAGTATTTT.

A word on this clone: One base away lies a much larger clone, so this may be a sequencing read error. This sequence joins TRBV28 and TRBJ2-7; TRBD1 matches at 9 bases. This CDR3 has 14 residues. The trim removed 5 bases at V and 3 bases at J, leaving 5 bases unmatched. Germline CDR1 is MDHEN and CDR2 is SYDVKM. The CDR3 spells CASSAGTGYYEQYF. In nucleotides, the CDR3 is TGTGCCAGCAGTGCCGGGACAGGGTACTACGAGCAGTACTTC.

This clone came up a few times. CDR3 loop: CASSPQTGQGAGANVLTF. The CDR3, as DNA: TGTGCCAGCAGCCCCCAGACAGGGCAGGGCGCTGGGGCCAACGTCCTGACTTTC. The chain is built from TRBV9 and TRBJ2-6; 7 bases agree with TRBD1. V lost 4 bases and J lost 2; bases outside the gene matches: 12. The CDR3 is 18 residues long. CDR1 SGDLS and CDR2 YYNGEE come from the germline V gene.

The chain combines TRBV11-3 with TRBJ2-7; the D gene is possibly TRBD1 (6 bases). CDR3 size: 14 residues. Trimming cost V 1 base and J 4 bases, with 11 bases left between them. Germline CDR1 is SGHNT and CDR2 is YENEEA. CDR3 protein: CASSLGQGIYEQYF. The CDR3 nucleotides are TGTGCCAGCAGCTTAGGCCAGGGGATTTACGAGCAGTACTTC.

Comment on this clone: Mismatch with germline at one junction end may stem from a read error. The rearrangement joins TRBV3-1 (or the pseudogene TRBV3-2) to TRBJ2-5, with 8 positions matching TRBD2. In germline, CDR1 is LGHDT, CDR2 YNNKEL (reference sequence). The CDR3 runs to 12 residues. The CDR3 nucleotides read TGTGCCAGCAGCCCCGGGGGGGCGGTTGTACACTTC. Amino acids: CASSPGGAVVHF.

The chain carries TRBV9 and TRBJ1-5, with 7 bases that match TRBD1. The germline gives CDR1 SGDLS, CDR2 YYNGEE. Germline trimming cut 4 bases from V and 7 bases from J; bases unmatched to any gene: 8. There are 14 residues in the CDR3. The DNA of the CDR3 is TGTGCCAGCAGCTTGACAGGGATCGGCCAGCCCCAGCATTTT. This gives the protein CASSLTGIGQPQHF.

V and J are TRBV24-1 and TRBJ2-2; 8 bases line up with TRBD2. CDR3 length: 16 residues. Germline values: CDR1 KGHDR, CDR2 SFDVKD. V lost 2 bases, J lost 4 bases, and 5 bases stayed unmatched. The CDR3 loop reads CATSDSPRGATGELFF. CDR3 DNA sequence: TGTGCCACCAGTGATTCGCCGCGGGGGGCCACCGGGGAGCTGTTTTTT.

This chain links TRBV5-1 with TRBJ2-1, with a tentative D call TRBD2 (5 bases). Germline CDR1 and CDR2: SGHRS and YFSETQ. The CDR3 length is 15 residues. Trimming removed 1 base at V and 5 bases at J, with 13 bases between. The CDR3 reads CASSLSGPGNNEQFF. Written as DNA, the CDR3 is TGCGCCAGCAGCTTGAGCGGTCCCGGGAACAATGAGCAGTTCTTC.

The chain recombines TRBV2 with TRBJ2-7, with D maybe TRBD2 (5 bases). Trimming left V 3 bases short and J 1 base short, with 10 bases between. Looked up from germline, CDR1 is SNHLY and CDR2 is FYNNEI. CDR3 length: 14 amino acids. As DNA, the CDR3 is TGTGCCAGCAGTGACCCCAGGACTTCCTACGAGCAGTACTTC. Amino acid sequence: CASSDPRTSYEQYF.

The CDR3 DNA reads TGTGCCAGCAGCCCGGGCGGGAGGGCCGGCAATGAGCAGTTCTTC. Protein: CASSPGGRAGNEQFF. The chain couples TRBV5-4 to TRBJ2-1, with 9 bases identical to TRBD2. The V gene's germline CDR1 is SGHNT and CDR2 YYREEE (reference sequence). Unmatched junction bases numbered 8, after V lost 4 bases and J lost 6 bases. The CDR3 is 15 amino acids.

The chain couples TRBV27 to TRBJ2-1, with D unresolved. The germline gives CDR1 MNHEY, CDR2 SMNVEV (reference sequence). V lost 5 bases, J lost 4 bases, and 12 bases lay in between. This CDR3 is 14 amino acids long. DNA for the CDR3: TGTGCCAGCAGTAACGATCGCAGATACAATGAGCAGTTCTTC. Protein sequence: CASSNDRRYNEQFF.

This CDR3 is CASSQTEFYGYTF. Here the CDR3 DNA reads TGTGCCAGCAGCCAAACAGAGTTCTATGGCTACACCTTC. The chain has TRBV9 and TRBJ1-2; D is ambiguous. Germline V lookup: CDR1 SGDLS, CDR2 YYNGEE. Trimming cost V 4 bases and J 4 bases, with 11 bases left between them. The CDR3 has 13 amino acids.

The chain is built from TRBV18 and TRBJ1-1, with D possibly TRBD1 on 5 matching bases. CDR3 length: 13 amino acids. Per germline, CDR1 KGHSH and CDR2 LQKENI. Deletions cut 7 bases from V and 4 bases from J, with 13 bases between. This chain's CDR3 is CASFQGRSTEAFF. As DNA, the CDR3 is TGTGCCAGCTTCCAGGGTAGGAGCACTGAAGCTTTCTTT.

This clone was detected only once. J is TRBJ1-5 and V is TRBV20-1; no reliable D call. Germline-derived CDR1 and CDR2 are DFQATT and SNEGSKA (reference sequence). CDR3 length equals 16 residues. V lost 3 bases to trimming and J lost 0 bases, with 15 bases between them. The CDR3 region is CSASLGPPYSNQPQHF. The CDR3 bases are TGCAGTGCTAGTCTGGGCCCCCCTTATAGCAATCAGCCCCAGCATTTT.

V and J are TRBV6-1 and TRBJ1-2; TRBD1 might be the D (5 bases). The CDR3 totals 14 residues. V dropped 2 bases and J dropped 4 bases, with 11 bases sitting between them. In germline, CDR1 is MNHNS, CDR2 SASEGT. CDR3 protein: CASSEPGNTYGYTF. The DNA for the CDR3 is TGTGCCAGCAGTGAACCAGGGAATACCTATGGCTACACCTTC.

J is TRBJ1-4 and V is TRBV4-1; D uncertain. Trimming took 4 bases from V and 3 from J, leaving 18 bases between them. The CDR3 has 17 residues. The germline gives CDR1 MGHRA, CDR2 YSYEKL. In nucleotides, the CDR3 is TGCGCCAGCAGCCCTCCGGACTCTCGAGCAGCTAATGAAAAACTGTTTTTT. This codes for CASSPPDSRAANEKLFF.

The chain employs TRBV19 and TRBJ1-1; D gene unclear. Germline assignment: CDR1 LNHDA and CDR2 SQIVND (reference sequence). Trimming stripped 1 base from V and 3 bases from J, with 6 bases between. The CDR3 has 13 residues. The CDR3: CASSIGQYTEAFF. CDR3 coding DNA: TGTGCCAGTAGTATAGGGCAGTACACTGAAGCTTTCTTT.

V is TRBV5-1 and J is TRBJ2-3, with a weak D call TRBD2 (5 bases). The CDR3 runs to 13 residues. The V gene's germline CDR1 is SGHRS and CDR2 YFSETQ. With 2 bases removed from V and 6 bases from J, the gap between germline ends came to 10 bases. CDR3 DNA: TGCGCCAGCAGCTTCCTACTAGAGGATACGCAGTATTTT. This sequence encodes CASSFLLEDTQYF.

The CDR3 loop reads CASSQEGGAGDSPLHF. The DNA for the CDR3 is TGCGCCAGCAGCCAAGAAGGAGGGGCGGGGGATTCACCCCTCCACTTT. This chain connects TRBV4-1 to TRBJ1-6, with D perhaps TRBD1 (5 bases). The CDR3 has 16 amino acids. Trimming removed 0 bases at V and 8 bases at J, with 14 bases between. Germline-derived CDR1 and CDR2 are MGHRA and YSYEKL.

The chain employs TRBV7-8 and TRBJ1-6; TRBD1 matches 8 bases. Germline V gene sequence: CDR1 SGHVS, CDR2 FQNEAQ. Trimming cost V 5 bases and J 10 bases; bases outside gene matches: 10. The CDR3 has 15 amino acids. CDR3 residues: CASSPPGQEYSPLHF. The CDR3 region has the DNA TGTGCCAGCAGCCCCCCGGGACAGGAGTACTCACCCCTCCACTTT. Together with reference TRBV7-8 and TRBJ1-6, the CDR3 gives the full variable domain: GAGVSQSPRYKVAKRGQDVALRCDPISGHVSLFWYQQALGQGPEFLTYFQNEAQLDKSGLPSDRFFAERPEGSVSTLKIQRTQQEDSAVYLCASSPPGQEYSPLHFGNGTRLTVT.

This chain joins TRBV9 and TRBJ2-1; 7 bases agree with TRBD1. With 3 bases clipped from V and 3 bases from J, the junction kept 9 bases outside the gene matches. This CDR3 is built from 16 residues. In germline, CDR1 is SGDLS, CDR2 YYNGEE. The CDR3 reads CASSGQGQGVYNEQFF. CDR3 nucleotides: TGTGCCAGCAGCGGCCAGGGGCAGGGGGTCTACAATGAGCAGTTCTTC.

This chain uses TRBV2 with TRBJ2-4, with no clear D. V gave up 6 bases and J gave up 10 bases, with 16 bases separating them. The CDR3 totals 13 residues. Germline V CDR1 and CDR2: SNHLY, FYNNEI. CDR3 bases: TGTGCCAGCAGCCAGACCGTATTCGGGATTCAGTACTTC. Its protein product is CASSQTVFGIQYF.

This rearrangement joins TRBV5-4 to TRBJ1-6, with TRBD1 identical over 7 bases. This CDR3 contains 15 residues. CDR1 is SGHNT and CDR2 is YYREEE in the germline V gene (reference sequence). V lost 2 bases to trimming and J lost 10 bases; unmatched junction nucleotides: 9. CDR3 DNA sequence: TGTGCCAGCAGCTTACAGACAGGGCAGGGCTCACCCCTCCACTTT. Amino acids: CASSLQTGQGSPLHF. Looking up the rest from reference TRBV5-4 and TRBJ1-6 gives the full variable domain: ETGVTQSPTHLIKTRGQQVTLRCSSQSGHNTVSWYQQALGQGPQFIFQYYREEENGRGNFPPRFSGLQFPNYSSELNVNALELDDSALYLCASSLQTGQGSPLHFGNGTRLTVT.